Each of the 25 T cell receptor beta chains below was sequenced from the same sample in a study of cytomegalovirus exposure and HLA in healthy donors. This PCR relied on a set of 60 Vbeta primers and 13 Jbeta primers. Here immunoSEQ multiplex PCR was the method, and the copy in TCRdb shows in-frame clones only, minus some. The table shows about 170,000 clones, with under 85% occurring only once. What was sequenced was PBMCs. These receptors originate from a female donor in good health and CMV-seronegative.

The CDR3 DNA is TGTGCCAGCACCATACAGGGAAACTATGGCTACACCTTC. It specifies CASTIQGNYGYTF. The chain combines TRBV28 with TRBJ1-2; TRBD1 might be the D (6 bases). Deletions cut 7 bases from V and 2 bases from J, with 11 bases between. The length of the CDR3 is 13 residues. In germline, CDR1 is MDHEN, CDR2 SYDVKM.

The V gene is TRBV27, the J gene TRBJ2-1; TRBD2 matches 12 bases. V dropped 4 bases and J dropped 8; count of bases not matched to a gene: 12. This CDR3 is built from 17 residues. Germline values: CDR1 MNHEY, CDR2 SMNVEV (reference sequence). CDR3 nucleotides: TGTGCCAGCAGTTCCCTCGTACTAGCGGGGGGCGACGATGAGCAGTTCTTC. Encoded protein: CASSSLVLAGGDDEQFF.

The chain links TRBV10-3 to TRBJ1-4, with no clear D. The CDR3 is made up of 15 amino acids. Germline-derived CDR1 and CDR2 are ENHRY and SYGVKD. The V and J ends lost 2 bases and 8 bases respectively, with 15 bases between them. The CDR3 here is CAISEALRQGEKLFF. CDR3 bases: TGTGCCATCAGTGAGGCGCTGAGACAAGGAGAAAAACTGTTTTTT.

Here the CDR3 reads CASSTNRGTEAFF. The CDR3 DNA follows: TGTGCCAGTAGTACAAACAGGGGCACTGAAGCTTTCTTT. The genes are TRBV19 and TRBJ1-1; TRBD1 aligns across 7 bases. With V trimmed by 4 bases and J by 4 bases, 3 bases remained unmatched. This CDR3 has 13 amino acids. CDR1 and CDR2 (germline): LNHDA, SQIVND (reference sequence).

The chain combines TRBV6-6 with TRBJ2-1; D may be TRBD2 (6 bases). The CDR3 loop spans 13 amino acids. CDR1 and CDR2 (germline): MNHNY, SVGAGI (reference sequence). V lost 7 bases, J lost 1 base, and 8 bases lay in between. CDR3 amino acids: CASIAGSYNEQFF. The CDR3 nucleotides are TGTGCCAGCATCGCGGGGTCCTACAATGAGCAGTTCTTC.

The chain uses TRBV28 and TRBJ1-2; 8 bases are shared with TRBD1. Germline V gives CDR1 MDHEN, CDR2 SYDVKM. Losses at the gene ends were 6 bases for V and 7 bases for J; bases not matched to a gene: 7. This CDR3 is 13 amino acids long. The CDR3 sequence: CASSIQGAFGYTF. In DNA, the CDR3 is TGTGCCAGCAGCATCCAGGGGGCGTTTGGCTACACCTTC.

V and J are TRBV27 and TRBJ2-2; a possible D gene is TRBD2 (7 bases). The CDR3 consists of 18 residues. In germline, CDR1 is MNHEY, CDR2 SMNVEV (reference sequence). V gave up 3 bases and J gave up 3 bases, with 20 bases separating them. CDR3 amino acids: CASSFVRGGAKDTGELFF. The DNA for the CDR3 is TGTGCCAGCAGTTTCGTTAGGGGGGGCGCTAAGGACACCGGGGAGCTGTTTTTT.

The CDR3 DNA reads TGTGCCAGCAGCTTAGCCGGACACCCCTATGGCTACACCTTC. Translating gives CASSLAGHPYGYTF. The rearrangement uses TRBV7-9 and TRBJ1-2, with TRBD1 as a possible D gene (5 bases). Germline V CDR1 and CDR2: SEHNR, FQNEAQ (reference sequence). This CDR3 is built from 14 residues. V was shortened by 0 bases and J by 4 bases, with 9 bases between the two germline ends.

This CDR3 reads CASTATGTNEKLFF. DNA for the CDR3: TGTGCCAGTACCGCGACAGGGACTAATGAAAAACTGTTTTTT. The chain uses TRBV19 and TRBJ1-4; 7 nucleotides match TRBD1. V shed 7 bases and J 2 bases; nucleotides not matched to a gene: 4. This CDR3 is 14 amino acids long. Germline CDR1 reads LNHDA; CDR2 reads SQIVND (reference sequence).

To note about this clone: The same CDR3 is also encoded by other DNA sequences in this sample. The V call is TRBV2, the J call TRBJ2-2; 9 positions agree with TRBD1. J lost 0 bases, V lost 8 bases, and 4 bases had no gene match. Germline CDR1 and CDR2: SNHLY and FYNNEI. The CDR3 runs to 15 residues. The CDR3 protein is CASRRQGANTGELFF. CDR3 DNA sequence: TGTGCCAGCCGGAGACAGGGGGCGAACACCGGGGAGCTGTTTTTT.

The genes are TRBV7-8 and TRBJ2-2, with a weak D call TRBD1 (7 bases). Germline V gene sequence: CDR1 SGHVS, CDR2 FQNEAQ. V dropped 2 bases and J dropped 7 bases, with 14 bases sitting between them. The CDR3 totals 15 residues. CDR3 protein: CASSLLEGANGELFF. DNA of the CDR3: TGTGCCAGCAGCTTATTGGAGGGGGCGAACGGGGAGCTGTTTTTT.

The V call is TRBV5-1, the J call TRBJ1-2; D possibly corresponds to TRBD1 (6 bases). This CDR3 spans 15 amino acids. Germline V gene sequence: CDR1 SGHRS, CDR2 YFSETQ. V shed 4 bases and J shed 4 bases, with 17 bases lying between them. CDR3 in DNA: TGCGCCAGCAGCACCAATGCGACAGGTCCCTATGGCTACACCTTC. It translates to CASSTNATGPYGYTF.

This chain's CDR3 is CASSPHSYEQYF. The CDR3 bases are TGTGCCAGCAGCCCACACTCCTACGAGCAGTACTTC. V and J are TRBV14 and TRBJ2-7, with no clear D. The CDR3 is 12 amino acids. The germline V gene encodes CDR1 SGHDN and CDR2 FVKESK. V lost 4 bases, J lost 0 bases, and 4 bases lay in between.

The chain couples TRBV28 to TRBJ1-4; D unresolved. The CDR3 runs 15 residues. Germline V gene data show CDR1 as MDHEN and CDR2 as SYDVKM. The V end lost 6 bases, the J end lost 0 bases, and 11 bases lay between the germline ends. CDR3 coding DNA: TGTGCCAGCAGACTCCCTACCTCAACTAATGAAAAACTGTTTTTT. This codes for CASRLPTSTNEKLFF.

CDR3 sequence (DNA): TGTGCCAGCAAAGAGACTGAAGCTTTCTTT. Translated, it gives CASKETEAFF. This rearrangement joins TRBV25-1 to TRBJ1-1, with unresolved D. With 7 bases removed from V and 5 bases from J, the gap between germline ends came to 5 bases. CDR3 length: 10 amino acids. Looked up from germline, CDR1 is MGHDK and CDR2 is SYGVNS.

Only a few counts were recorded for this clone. CDR3 coding DNA: TGTGCCAGCAGTTTCTGGCAGGGGGCGGACAATGAGCAGTTCTTC. Translating gives CASSFWQGADNEQFF. This sequence joins TRBV28 and TRBJ2-1; TRBD1 matches 8 bases. This CDR3 has 15 residues. Unmatched junction bases numbered 6, after V lost 3 bases and J lost 5 bases. The germline V gene has CDR1 MDHEN and CDR2 SYDVKM.

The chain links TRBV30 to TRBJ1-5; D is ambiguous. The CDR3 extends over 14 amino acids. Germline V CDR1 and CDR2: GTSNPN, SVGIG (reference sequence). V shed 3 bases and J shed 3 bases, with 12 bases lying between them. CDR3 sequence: CAWSIGSLNQPQHF. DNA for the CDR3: TGTGCCTGGAGCATCGGGTCTCTCAATCAGCCCCAGCATTTT.

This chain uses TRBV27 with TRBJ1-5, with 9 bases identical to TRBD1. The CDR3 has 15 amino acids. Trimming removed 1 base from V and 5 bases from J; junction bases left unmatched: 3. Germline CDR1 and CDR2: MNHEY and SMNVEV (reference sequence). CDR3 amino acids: CASSLLGTGYQPQHF. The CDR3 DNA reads TGTGCCAGCAGTTTATTGGGGACAGGGTATCAGCCCCAGCATTTT.

CDR3 residues: CASSPSGQFGTEAFF. For the CDR3, the DNA is TGTGCCAGCTCACCGTCAGGACAGTTTGGCACTGAAGCTTTCTTT. This chain links TRBV18 with TRBJ1-1; possibly TRBD1 for D (6 bases). Trimming left V 3 bases short and J 4 bases short, with 15 bases between. Germline V gene sequence: CDR1 KGHSH, CDR2 LQKENI. The CDR3 runs to 15 residues. Full variable domain (outside the CDR3, taken from reference TRBV18 and TRBJ1-1): NAGVMQNPRHLVRRRGQEARLRCSPMKGHSHVYWYRQLPEEGLKFMVYLQKENIIDESGMPKERFSAEFPKEGPSILRIQQVVRGDSAAYFCASSPSGQFGTEAFFGQGTRLTVV.

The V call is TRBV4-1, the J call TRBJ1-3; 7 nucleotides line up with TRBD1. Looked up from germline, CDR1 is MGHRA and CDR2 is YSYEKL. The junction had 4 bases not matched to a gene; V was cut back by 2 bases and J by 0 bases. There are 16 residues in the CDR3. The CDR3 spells CASSQTGTVSGNTIYF. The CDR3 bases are TGCGCCAGCAGCCAAACTGGGACAGTCTCTGGAAACACCATATATTTT.

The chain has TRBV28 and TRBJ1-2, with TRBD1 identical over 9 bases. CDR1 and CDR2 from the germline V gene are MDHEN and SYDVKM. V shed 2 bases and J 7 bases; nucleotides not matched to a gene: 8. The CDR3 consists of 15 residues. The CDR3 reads CASSLGTGSFGGYTF. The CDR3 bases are TGTGCCAGCAGTTTAGGGACAGGGTCATTTGGTGGCTACACCTTC.

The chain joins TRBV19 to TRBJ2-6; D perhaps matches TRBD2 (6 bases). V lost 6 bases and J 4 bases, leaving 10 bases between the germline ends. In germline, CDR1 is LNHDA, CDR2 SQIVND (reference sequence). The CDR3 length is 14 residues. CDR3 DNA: TGTGCCAGTAGCGTAGCGGCCGGGGCCAACGTCCTGACTTTC. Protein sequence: CASSVAAGANVLTF.

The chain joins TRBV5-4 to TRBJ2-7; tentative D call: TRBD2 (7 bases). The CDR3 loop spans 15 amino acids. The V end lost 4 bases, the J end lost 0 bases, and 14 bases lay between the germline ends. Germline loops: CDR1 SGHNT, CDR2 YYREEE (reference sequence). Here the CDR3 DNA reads TGTGCCAGCAGCCCCCCCGGGGGGCTCTCCTACGAGCAGTACTTC. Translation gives CASSPPGGLSYEQYF.

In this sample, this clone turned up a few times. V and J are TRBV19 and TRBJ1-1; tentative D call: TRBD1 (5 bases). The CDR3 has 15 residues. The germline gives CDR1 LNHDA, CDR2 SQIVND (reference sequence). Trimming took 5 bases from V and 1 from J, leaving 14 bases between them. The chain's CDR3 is CASSLLPTANTEAFF. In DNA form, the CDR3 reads TGTGCCAGTAGTCTACTACCGACAGCGAACACTGAAGCTTTCTTT.

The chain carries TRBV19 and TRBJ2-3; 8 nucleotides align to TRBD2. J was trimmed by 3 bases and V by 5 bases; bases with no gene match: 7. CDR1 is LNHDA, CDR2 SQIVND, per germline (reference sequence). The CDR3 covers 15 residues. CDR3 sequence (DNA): TGTGCCAGTAGTGGTAGCGGGAAAGGGACAGATACGCAGTATTTT. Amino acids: CASSGSGKGTDTQYF.